These T cell receptor beta chains were read from a single sample in a study of T cells in Graves' hyperthyroidism and ophthalmopathy. TCRdb analysed the multiplex PCR reads with MiXCR anew, one entry per CDR3 protein. This sample has 300,000 to 450,000 distinct CDR3 sequences, with about 18% found just once. Sequencing was done on a sample of blood. Receptor source: a young man with Graves' ophthalmopathy. CDR3s include the opening cysteine and the closing phenylalanine or tryptophan. D genes are given only for firm matches. Some rows mark clone size as missing; the rest say once, few, many or name a class of expanded clone.

>.|TRBJ2-7|many|TRBV12-3/TRBV12-4
TGTGCCAGCAGGACCGGGGGAACCTACGAGCAGTACTTC
CASRTGGTYEQYF
>TRBD2|TRBJ2-1|few|TRBV19
TGTGCCAGCGCCTCCGGGACTAGCGTCTATCCTCCGTTCTTC
CASASGTSVYPPFF
>TRBD1|TRBJ2-7|.|TRBV28
TGTGCCAGCAATACCGGGACAGGGTCCTACGAGCAGTACTTC
CASNTGTGSYEQYF
>TRBD1|TRBJ2-7|few|TRBV6-5
TGTGCCAGCAGTTCATGGACAGGGGTGAGGGACGAGCAGTACTTC
CASSSWTGVRDEQYF
>.|TRBJ2-5|many|TRBV5-1
TGCGCCAGCAGCCCGGACGGCCAAGAGACCCAGTACTTC
CASSPDGQETQYF
>.|TRBJ1-3|many|TRBV3-1
TGTGCCAGCAGCCAAGATATGACAAACACCATATATTTT
CASSQDMTNTIYF
>.|TRBJ2-7|many|TRBV7-9
TGTGCCAGCAGCCCCCCCGGCGGGCACGAGCAGTACTTC
CASSPPGGHEQYF
>.|TRBJ2-7|many|TRBV12-3/TRBV12-4
TGTGCCAGCAGCCCCTGGGTGCTATCCTACGAGCAGTACTTC
CASSPWVLSYEQYF
>.|TRBJ1-2|many|TRBV12-3/TRBV12-4
TGTGCCAGCAGTTTGGGGGCAGGGACGGCTGGCTACACCTTC
CASSLGAGTAGYTF
>.|TRBJ1-6|.|TRBV18
TGTGCCAGCTCACCGTGGGGATCCTATAATTCACCCCTCCACTTT
CASSPWGSYNSPLHF
>.|TRBJ1-2|.|TRBV12-3/TRBV12-4
TGTGCCGTCACAAAGGGAATCTATGGCTACACCTTC
CAVTKGIYGYTF
>.|TRBJ1-2|many|TRBV6-1
TGTGCCAGCAGTGAATGGGGCAGGGTGATTGACTATGGCTACACCTTC
CASSEWGRVIDYGYTF
>TRBD2|TRBJ2-7|.|TRBV3-1
TGTGCCAGCAGCCGCCCGGGACTAGCGGGGGAATACGAGCAGTACTTC
CASSRPGLAGEYEQYF
>.|TRBJ2-5|many|TRBV2
TGTGCCACCCTCCTACAAGAGACCCAGTACTTC
CATLLQETQYF
>.|TRBJ1-1|.|TRBV20-1
TGCAGTACCTACCGGCCCAACACTGAAGCTTTCTTT
CSTYRPNTEAFF
>.|TRBJ1-5|many|TRBV7-2
TGTGCCAGCAGCCCGGGGCCGGGGGGGAGCAATCAGCCCCAGCATTTT
CASSPGPGGSNQPQHF
>TRBD1|TRBJ1-2|many|TRBV6-5
TGTGCCAGCAGTTACTCGGGGACAGGGGCGGACAACTATGGCTACACCTTC
CASSYSGTGADNYGYTF
>.|TRBJ2-2|many|TRBV7-7
TGTGCCAGCAGCCAACAGGGAGTAGCCGGGGAGCTGTTTTTT
CASSQQGVAGELFF
>.|TRBJ1-5|few|TRBV7-8
TGTGCCAGCAGCAGTGAGGGCAGCCCGTATAGCAATCAGCCCCAGCATTTT
CASSSEGSPYSNQPQHF
>TRBD2|TRBJ2-7|many|TRBV29-1
TGCAGCGTTGAGGGTCTAGCGGGGGGCGAGCAGTACTTC
CSVEGLAGGEQYF
>.|TRBJ2-7|many|TRBV7-8
TGTGCCAGCAGCCCTCAGGGCAGACCCTACGAGCAGTACTTC
CASSPQGRPYEQYF
>.|TRBJ2-3|many|TRBV7-9
TGTGCCAGCAGCTTCTGGGGCACCCGCACAGATACGCAGTATTTT
CASSFWGTRTDTQYF
>.|TRBJ1-5|many|TRBV27
TGTGCCAGCAGCCAAGGGGGAGGAAGGCATCAGCCCCAGCATTTT
CASSQGGGRHQPQHF
>.|TRBJ1-1|many|TRBV10-3
TGTGCCATAGGGGGGGGGGACACTGAAGCTTTCTTT
CAIGGGDTEAFF
>.|TRBJ2-3|many|TRBV5-1
TGCGCCAGCAGCTTGGCCTCCGGGAGCCCCAGCGCAGATACGCAGTATTTT
CASSLASGSPSADTQYF
>TRBD2|TRBJ2-5|many|TRBV7-9
TGTGCCAGCAGCACCCCGTGGACTAGCGGGGAGTACCAAGAGACCCAGTACTTC
CASSTPWTSGEYQETQYF
>.|TRBJ1-5|many|TRBV24-1
TGTGCCACCAGTGATGTGGATAGCAATCAGCCCCAGCATTTT
CATSDVDSNQPQHF
>TRBD2|TRBJ2-5|few|TRBV3-1
TGTGCCAGCAGCCATAAGAGGCGGGGGACGGGCGAGACCCAGTACTTC
CASSHKRRGTGETQYF
>TRBD2|TRBJ2-5|few|TRBV18
TGTGCCAGCTCACCCAGACTAGCGGCTAGACAAGAGACCCAGTACTTC
CASSPRLAARQETQYF
>.|TRBJ2-7|many|TRBV6-5
TGTGCCAGCAGTTACTCTGGTGTGGAGGGCTACGAGCAGTACTTC
CASSYSGVEGYEQYF
>.|TRBJ2-7|.|TRBV9
TGTGCCAGCAGCGAAAGGGACGGTTCCTCCTACGAGCAGTACTTC
CASSERDGSSYEQYF
>TRBD1|TRBJ2-3|many|TRBV11-2
TGTGCCAGCGGCAGGGGGCGAGATACGCAGTATTTT
CASGRGRDTQYF
>.|TRBJ1-1|many|TRBV5-1
TGCGCCAGCAGCCGCTTAGCAGGGTCCACTGAAGCTTTCTTT
CASSRLAGSTEAFF
>.|TRBJ1-5|.|TRBV7-8
TGTGCCAGCAGCTCGCTGGGCAGGGCCGGGCAGCCCCAGCATTTT
CASSSLGRAGQPQHF
>.|TRBJ2-3|many|TRBV11-3
TGTGCCAGCAGCCTAGGAAGGAGCACAGATACGCAGTATTTT
CASSLGRSTDTQYF
>.|TRBJ2-5|many|TRBV5-6
TGTGCCAGCAGCTGGAGGGGGGAAGTGACCCAGTACTTC
CASSWRGEVTQYF
>TRBD1|TRBJ2-3|many|TRBV7-3
TGTGCCAGCACGACAGGGGGCACAGATACGCAGTATTTT
CASTTGGTDTQYF
>.|TRBJ2-3|many|TRBV12-3/TRBV12-4
TGTGCCAGCGCGAGCTGGGGCACAGATACGCAGTATTTT
CASASWGTDTQYF
>TRBD2|TRBJ2-3|many|TRBV10-3
TGTGCCATCAGTGAGTTCGGGACTAGCGGTAGCACAGATACGCAGTATTTT
CAISEFGTSGSTDTQYF
>TRBD1|TRBJ1-2|few|TRBV19
TGTGCCAGCCATAAGATGACAGGGGACTATGGCTACACCTTC
CASHKMTGDYGYTF
>.|TRBJ1-2|many|TRBV6-2/TRBV6-3
TGTGTCACGATGCGAGGGGGATTTGGCTACACCTTC
CVTMRGGFGYTF
>TRBD2|TRBJ2-1|.|TRBV20-1
TGCAGTGCGGGGGCTAGCGGGGGTATCAATGAGCAGTTCTTC
CSAGASGGINEQFF
>.|TRBJ2-4|few|TRBV6-1
TGTGCCAGCAGTTCCCCGGTGGTAGCCAAAAACATTCAGTACTTC
CASSSPVVAKNIQYF
>.|TRBJ2-5|few|TRBV20-1
TGCAGTGCCCCCCGGGGCCCCAACGCCCGCGAGACCCAGTACTTC
CSAPRGPNARETQYF
>.|TRBJ1-3|few|TRBV28
TGTGCCAGCAGTTTCGGCGGGGCCGGAAACACCATATATTTT
CASSFGGAGNTIYF
>.|TRBJ1-3|many|TRBV2
TGTGCCAGCACCTCAGACAGGAGCTCTGGAAACACCATATATTTT
CASTSDRSSGNTIYF
>.|TRBJ2-3|few|TRBV10-2
TGCGCCAGCAGTGATCGGGCGGCTAGCACAGATACGCAGTATTTT
CASSDRAASTDTQYF
>.|TRBJ1-5|.|TRBV19
TGTGCCAGTAGTATAGTTGACATCGGGGTGGGTCAGCCCCAGCATTTT
CASSIVDIGVGQPQHF
>TRBD1|TRBJ2-5|many|TRBV6-1
TGTGCCAGCAGTGGACAGGGGCAAGAGACCCAGTACTTC
CASSGQGQETQYF
>.|TRBJ2-7|.|TRBV6-1
TGTGCCAGCAGCACACAATCCTACGAGCAGTACTTC
CASSTQSYEQYF
>.|TRBJ1-3|.|TRBV9
TGTGCCAGCAGCGAATATGGGGGCTCTGGAAACACCATATATTTT
CASSEYGGSGNTIYF
>.|TRBJ1-2|many|TRBV5-1
TGCGCCAGCAGCTTGCGGGGGGCGGACTATGGCTACACCTTC
CASSLRGADYGYTF
>.|TRBJ2-3|many|TRBV5-1
TGCGCCAGCAGCTTGGGACCAAGCACAGATACGCAGTATTTT
CASSLGPSTDTQYF